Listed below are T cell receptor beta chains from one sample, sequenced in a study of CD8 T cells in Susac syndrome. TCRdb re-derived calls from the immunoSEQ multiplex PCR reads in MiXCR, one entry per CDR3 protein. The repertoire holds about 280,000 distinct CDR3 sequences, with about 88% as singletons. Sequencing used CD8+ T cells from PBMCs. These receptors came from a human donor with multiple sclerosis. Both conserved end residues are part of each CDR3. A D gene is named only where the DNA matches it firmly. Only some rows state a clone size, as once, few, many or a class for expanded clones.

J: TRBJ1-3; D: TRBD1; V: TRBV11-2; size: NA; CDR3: CASSFTGGSSGNTIYF; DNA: TGTGCCAGCAGCTTTACAGGGGGGAGCTCTGGAAACACCATATATTTT
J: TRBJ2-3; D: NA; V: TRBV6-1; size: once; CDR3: CASSELGTLLTDTQYF; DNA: TGTGCCAGCAGTGAACTGGGGACCCTACTCACAGATACGCAGTATTTT
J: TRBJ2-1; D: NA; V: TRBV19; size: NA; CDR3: CATRAGEQFF; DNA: TGTGCCACCCGCGCCGGCGAGCAGTTCTTC
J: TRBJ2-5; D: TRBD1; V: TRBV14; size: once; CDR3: CASSPGQGAQETQYF; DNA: TGTGCCAGCAGCCCTGGACAGGGGGCGCAGGAGACCCAGTACTTC
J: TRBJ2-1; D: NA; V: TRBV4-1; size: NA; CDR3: CASSAPRLLTGYNEQFF; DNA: TGCGCCAGCAGCGCGCCCCGTCTGTTAACAGGGTACAATGAGCAGTTCTTC
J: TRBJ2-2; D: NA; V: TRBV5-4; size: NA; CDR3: CASSSLDFQAGELFF; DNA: TGTGCCAGCAGCTCATTGGATTTTCAGGCCGGGGAGCTGTTTTTT
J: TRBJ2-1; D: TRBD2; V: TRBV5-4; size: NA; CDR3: CASSFGLAGVSEQFF; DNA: TGTGCCAGCAGCTTTGGCCTAGCGGGAGTATCTGAGCAGTTCTTC
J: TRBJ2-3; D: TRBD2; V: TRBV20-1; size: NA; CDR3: CSARDQVISGSPSDTQYF; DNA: TGCAGTGCTAGAGATCAGGTCATTAGCGGGAGCCCCTCAGATACGCAGTATTTT
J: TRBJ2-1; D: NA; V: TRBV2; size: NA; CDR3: CASSVDLSGDEQFF; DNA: TGTGCCAGCAGTGTCGACCTATCCGGAGATGAGCAGTTCTTC
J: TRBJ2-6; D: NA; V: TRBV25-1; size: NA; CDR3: CASSEYLLFRGGSSGANVLTF; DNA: TGTGCCAGCAGTGAATATTTATTATTTAGGGGTGGAAGCTCTGGGGCCAACGTCCTGACTTTC
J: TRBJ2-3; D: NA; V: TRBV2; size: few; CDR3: CASSEGVTSTDTQYF; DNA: TGTGCCAGCAGTGAGGGGGTTACTAGCACAGATACGCAGTATTTT